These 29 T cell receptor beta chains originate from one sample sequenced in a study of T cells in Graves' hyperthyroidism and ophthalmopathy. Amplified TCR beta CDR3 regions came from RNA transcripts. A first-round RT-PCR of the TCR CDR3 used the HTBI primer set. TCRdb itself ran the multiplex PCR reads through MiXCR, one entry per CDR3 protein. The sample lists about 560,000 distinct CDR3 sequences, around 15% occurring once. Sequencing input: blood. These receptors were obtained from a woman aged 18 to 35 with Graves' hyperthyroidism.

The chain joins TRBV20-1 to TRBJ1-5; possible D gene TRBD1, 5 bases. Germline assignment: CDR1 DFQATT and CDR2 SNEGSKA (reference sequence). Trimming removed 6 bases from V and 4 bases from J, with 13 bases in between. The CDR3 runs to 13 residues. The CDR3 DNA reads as TGCAGTGCGCACGGGGCGGGGAATCAGCCCCAGCATTTT. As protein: CSAHGAGNQPQHF.

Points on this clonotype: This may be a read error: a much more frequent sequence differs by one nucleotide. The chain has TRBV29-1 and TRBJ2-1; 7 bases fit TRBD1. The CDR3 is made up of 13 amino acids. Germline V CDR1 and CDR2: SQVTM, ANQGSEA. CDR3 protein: CSGFRGLPNEQSF. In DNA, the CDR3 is TGCAGCGGATTCAGGGGGTTGCCCAATGAGCAGTCCTTC.

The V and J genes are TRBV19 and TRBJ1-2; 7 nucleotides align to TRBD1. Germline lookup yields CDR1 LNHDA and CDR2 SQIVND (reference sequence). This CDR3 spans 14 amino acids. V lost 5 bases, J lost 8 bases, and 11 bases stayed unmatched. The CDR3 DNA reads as TGTGCCAGTAGTGAGGAGACAGGGTATGGGGGCTACACCTTC. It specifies CASSEETGYGGYTF.

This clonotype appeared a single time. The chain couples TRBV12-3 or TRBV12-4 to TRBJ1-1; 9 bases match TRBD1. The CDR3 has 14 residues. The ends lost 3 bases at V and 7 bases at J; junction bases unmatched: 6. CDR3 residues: CASSFGTGILEAFF. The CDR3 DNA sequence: TGTGCCAGCAGTTTTGGGACAGGGATTCTTGAAGCTTTCTTT.

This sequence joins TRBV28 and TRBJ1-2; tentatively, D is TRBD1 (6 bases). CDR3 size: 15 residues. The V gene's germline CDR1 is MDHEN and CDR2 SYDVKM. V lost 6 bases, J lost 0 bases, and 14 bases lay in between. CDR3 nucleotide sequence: TGTGCCAGCAGAGGCATGGGGGGGCCTAACTATGGCTACACCTTC. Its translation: CASRGMGGPNYGYTF.

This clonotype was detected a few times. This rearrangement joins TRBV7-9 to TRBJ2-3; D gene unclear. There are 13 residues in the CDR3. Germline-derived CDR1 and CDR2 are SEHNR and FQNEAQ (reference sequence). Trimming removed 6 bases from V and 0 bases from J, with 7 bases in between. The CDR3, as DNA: TGTGCCAGCAGAAGGGTTAGCACAGATACGCAGTATTTT. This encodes CASRRVSTDTQYF.

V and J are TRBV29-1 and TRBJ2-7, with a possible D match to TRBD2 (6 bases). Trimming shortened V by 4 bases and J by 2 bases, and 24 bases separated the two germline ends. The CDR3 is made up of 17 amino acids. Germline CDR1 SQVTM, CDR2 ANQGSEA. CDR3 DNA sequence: TGCAGCGTTGGTAGACCCGTTCGGGGCGGGGAGGCCTACGAGCAGTACTTC. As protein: CSVGRPVRGGEAYEQYF.

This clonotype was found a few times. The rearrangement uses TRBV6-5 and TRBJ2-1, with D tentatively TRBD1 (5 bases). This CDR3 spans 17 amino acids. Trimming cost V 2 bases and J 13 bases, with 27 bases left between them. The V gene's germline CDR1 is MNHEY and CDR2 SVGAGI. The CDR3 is CASSYGPRPGPQDPQFF. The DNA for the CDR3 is TGTGCCAGCAGTTACGGGCCCCGCCCAGGGCCCCAGGACCCACAGTTCTTC.

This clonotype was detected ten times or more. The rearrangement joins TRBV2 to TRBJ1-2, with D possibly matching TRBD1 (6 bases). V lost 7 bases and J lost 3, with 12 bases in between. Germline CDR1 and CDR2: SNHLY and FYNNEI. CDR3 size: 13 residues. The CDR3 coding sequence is TGTGCCAGCACCATAGGACAGTACTATGGCTACACCTTC. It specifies CASTIGQYYGYTF.

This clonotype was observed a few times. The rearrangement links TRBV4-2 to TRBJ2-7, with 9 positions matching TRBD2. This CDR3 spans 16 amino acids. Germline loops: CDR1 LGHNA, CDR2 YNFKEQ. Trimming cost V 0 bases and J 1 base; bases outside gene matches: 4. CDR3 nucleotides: TGTGCCAGCAGCCAAGACGTTAGCGGGAGTTCCTACGAGCAGTACTTC. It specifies CASSQDVSGSSYEQYF.

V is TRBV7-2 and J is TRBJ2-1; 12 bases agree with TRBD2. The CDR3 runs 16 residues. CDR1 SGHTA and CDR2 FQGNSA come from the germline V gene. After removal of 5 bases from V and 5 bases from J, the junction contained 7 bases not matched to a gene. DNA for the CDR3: TGTGCCAGCAGCGGGACTAGCGGGCGGAACGACAATGAGCAGTTCTTC. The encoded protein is CASSGTSGRNDNEQFF.

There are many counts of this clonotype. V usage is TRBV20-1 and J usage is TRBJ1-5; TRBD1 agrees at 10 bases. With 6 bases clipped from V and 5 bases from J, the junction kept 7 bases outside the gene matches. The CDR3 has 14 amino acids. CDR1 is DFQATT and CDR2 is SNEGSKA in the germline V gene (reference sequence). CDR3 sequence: CSADTGTGDQPQHF. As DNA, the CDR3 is TGCAGTGCCGATACCGGGACAGGGGATCAGCCCCAGCATTTT.

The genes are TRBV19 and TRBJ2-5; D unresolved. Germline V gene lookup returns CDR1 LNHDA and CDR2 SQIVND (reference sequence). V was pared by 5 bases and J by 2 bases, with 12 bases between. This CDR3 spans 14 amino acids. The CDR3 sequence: CASSFAASQETQYF. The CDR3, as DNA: TGTGCCAGTAGTTTCGCGGCGAGTCAAGAGACCCAGTACTTC.

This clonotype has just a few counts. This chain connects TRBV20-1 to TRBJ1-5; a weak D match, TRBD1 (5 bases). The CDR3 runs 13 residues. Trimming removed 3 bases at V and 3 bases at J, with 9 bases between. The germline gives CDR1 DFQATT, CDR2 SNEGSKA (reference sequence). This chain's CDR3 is CSARWGFNQPQHF. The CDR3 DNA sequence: TGCAGTGCTAGGTGGGGGTTCAATCAGCCCCAGCATTTT.

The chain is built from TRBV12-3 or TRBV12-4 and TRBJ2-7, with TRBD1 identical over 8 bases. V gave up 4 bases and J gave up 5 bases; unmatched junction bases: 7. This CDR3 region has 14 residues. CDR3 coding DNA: TGTGCCAGCAGTTCGAGGACAGGGAGGAACGAGCAGTACTTC. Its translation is CASSSRTGRNEQYF.

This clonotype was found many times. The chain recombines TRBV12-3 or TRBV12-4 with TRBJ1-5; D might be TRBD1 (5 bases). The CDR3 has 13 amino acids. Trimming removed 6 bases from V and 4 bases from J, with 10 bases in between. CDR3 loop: CASRETANQPQHF. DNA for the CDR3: TGTGCCAGCAGGGAGACAGCGAATCAGCCCCAGCATTTT.

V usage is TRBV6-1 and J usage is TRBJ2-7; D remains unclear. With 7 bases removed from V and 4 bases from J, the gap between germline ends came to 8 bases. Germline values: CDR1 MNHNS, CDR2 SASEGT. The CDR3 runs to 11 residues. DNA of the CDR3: TGTGCCAGCACCTGGAGTTACGAGCAGTACTTC. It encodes CASTWSYEQYF.

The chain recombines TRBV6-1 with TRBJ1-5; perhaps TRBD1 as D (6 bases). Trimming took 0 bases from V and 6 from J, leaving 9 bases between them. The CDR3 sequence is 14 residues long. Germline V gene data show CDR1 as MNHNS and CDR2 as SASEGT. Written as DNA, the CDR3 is TGTGCCAGCAGTGAAGCGGGGGGGCCTCAGCCCCAGCATTTT. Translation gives CASSEAGGPQPQHF.

CDR3 protein: CASSPGEGIVPQHF. For the CDR3, the DNA is TGCGCCAGCAGCCCCGGGGAGGGGATAGTGCCCCAGCATTTT. V is TRBV5-1 and J is TRBJ1-5, with a tentative D call TRBD1 (5 bases). The CDR3 length is 14 residues. The germline gives CDR1 SGHRS, CDR2 YFSETQ. V lost 4 bases to trimming and J lost 9 bases, with 17 bases between them.

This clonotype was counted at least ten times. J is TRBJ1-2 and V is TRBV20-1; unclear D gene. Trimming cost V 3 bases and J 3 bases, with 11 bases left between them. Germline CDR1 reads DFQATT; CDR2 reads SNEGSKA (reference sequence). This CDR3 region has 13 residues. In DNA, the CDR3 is TGCAGTGCTAGCCGCACAGCCTACTATGGCTACACCTTC. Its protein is CSASRTAYYGYTF.

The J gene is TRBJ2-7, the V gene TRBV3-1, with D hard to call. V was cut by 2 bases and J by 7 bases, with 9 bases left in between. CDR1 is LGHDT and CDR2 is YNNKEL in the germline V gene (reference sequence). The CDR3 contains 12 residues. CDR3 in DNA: TGTGCCAGCAGCCAACCCCTGGGAGAGCAGTACTTC. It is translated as CASSQPLGEQYF.

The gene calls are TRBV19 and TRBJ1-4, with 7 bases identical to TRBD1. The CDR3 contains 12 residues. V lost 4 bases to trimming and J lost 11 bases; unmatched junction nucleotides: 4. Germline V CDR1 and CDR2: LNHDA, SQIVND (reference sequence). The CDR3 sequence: CASSTTGDKLFF. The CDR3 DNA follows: TGTGCCAGTAGTACAACAGGGGACAAACTGTTTTTT.

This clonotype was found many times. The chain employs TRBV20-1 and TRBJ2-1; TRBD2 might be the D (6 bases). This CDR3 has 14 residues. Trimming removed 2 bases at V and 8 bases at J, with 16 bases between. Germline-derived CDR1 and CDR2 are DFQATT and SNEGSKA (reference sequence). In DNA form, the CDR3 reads TGCAGTGCTAGATTCGGACTACAATTCGATGAGCAGTTCTTC. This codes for CSARFGLQFDEQFF.

Here the CDR3 reads CASSYGGVTNTEAFF. For the CDR3, the DNA is TGTGCCAGCAGTTACGGGGGGGTAACGAACACTGAAGCTTTCTTT. The chain carries TRBV6-5 and TRBJ1-1; weak D call: TRBD1 (5 bases). V was cut by 2 bases and J by 1 base, with 11 bases left in between. This CDR3 is 15 amino acids long. CDR1 MNHEY and CDR2 SVGAGI come from the germline V gene.

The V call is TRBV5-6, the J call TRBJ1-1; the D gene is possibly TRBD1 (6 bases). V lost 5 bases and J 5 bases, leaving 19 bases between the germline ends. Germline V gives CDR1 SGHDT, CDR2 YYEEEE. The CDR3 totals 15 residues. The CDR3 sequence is CASRRDTTPGTEAFF. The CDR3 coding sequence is TGTGCCAGCAGGCGGGACACTACCCCTGGGACTGAAGCTTTCTTT.

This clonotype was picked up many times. DNA for the CDR3: TGCAGTGCTAGGAGGCAGGGGAATCAGCCCCAGCATTTT. Translating it yields CSARRQGNQPQHF. The J gene is TRBJ1-5, the V gene TRBV20-1; D may be TRBD1 (6 bases). V was clipped by 3 bases and J by 4 bases, with 10 bases between them. CDR3 length: 13 amino acids. Germline assignment: CDR1 DFQATT and CDR2 SNEGSKA (reference sequence).

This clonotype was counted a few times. The CDR3 coding sequence is TGCAGTGCTAGCTCTCTAGGGGACTTTTCCTACAATGAGCAGTTCTTC. Residues: CSASSLGDFSYNEQFF. The rearrangement joins TRBV20-1 to TRBJ2-1, with a weak D call TRBD2 (6 bases). V shed 3 bases and J shed 1 base, with 16 bases lying between them. CDR3 length: 16 residues. The germline gives CDR1 DFQATT, CDR2 SNEGSKA (reference sequence).

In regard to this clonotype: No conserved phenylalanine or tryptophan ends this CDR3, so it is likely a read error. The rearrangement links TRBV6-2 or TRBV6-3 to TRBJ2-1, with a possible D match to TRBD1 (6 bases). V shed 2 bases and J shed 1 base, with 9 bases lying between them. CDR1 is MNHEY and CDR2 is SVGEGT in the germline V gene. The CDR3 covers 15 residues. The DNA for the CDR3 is TGTGCCAGCAGTTACAGGACAGAGTCCTACAATGAGCAGTTCCTC. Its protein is CASSYRTESYNEQFL.

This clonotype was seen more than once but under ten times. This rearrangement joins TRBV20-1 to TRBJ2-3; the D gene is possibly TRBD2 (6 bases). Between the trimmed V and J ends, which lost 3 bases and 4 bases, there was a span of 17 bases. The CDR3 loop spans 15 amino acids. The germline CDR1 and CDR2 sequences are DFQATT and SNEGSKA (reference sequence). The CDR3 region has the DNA TGCAGTGCTAGTCTACCCGGGAGTTCGCCAGATACGCAGTATTTT. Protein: CSASLPGSSPDTQYF.